The rows below give T cell receptor beta chains drawn from one sample of a study of blood T cell repertoires in COVID-19. Here immunoSEQ multiplex PCR was the method, and the copy in TCRdb shows in-frame clones only, minus some. Of tens of thousands of clones listed, roughly 88% are singletons. Material for sequencing was peripheral blood. All receptors derive from a man aged 55-75 years with COVID-19, enrolled during active disease. Both conserved end residues are part of each CDR3. The D gene is left open where the match is weak. Some rows mark clone size as missing; the rest say once, few, many or name a class of expanded clone.

>TRBV19|TRBD1|NA|TRBJ1-5
TGTGCCAGTAGTCCCAGGGGGCTGGTCAATCAGCCCCAGCATTTT
CASSPRGLVNQPQHF
>TRBV4-3|NA|once|TRBJ1-1
TGCGCCAGCAGCCAAGACGTAAACACTGAAGCTTTCTTT
CASSQDVNTEAFF
>TRBV28|NA|NA|TRBJ1-6
TGTGCCAGCAAGGGGGACGGTGCCTTTAGCTCCTATAATTCACCCCTCCACTTT
CASKGDGAFSSYNSPLHF
>TRBV7-2|TRBD2|NA|TRBJ2-4
TGTGCCAGCAGCCAGCACGGGGGGTTGGGGAAAAACATTCAGTACTTC
CASSQHGGLGKNIQYF
>TRBV3-1/TRBV3-2|NA|NA|TRBJ1-1
TGTGCCAGCAGCCCTCGGTCGGGATCTGAAGCTTTCTTT
CASSPRSGSEAFF
>TRBV30|NA|NA|TRBJ2-1
TGTGCCTGGACCGGGTCGCTAAGCTCCTACAATGAGCAGTTCTTC
CAWTGSLSSYNEQFF
>TRBV9|NA|NA|TRBJ2-7
TGTGCCAGCAGCCCACGGACTCTCAACGAGCAGTACTTC
CASSPRTLNEQYF
>TRBV19|TRBD1|NA|TRBJ1-1
TGTGCCAGGCGGGACAGGACCGATGAAGCTTTCTTT
CARRDRTDEAFF
>TRBV28|NA|NA|TRBJ1-1
TGTGCCAGCAGTTACAAACCCCAGGGTGAAGCTTTCTTT
CASSYKPQGEAFF
>TRBV5-4|TRBD2|NA|TRBJ2-2
TGTGCCAGCAGCCTCCGACTAGCGGGAGAGGGCGGGGAGCTGTTTTTT
CASSLRLAGEGGELFF
>TRBV19|TRBD1|NA|TRBJ1-6
TGTGCCAGTACGGACAGGAATCCCTATAATTCACCCCTCCACTTT
CASTDRNPYNSPLHF
>TRBV19|NA|NA|TRBJ1-2
TGTGCCAGTAACAATCCGGGCGGGGGAGAAAACTATGGCTACACCTTC
CASNNPGGGENYGYTF
>TRBV14|NA|NA|TRBJ2-2
TGTGCCAGCAGCCCCCTTGGAGGGATGGGCGGGGAGCTGTTTTTT
CASSPLGGMGGELFF
>TRBV5-4|NA|NA|TRBJ2-3
TGTGCCAGCAGCTTGGGGCCATCCACAGATACGCAGTATTTT
CASSLGPSTDTQYF
>TRBV4-1|NA|NA|TRBJ2-7
TGCGCCAGCAGCCAAGGGGCCGGGGGGCGGACGTACTACGAGCAGTACTTC
CASSQGAGGRTYYEQYF
>TRBV29-1|TRBD1|NA|TRBJ2-4
TGCAGCGTTATGACAGGGGGGACGTTGTACTTC
CSVMTGGTLYF
>TRBV5-1|NA|NA|TRBJ2-5
TGCGCCAGCAGCTTTTACTCGAGGGTCGGGGAGACCCAGTACTTC
CASSFYSRVGETQYF
>TRBV2|TRBD2|NA|TRBJ2-3
TGTGCCAGCGTGACGGGGGGAGATACGCAGTATTTT
CASVTGGDTQYF
>TRBV7-2|NA|NA|TRBJ2-1
TGTGCCAGCAGCTTCGCAGGGTACGGGGAGCAGTTCTTC
CASSFAGYGEQFF
>TRBV4-3|NA|NA|TRBJ2-1
TGCGCCAGCAGCCAATCTAAATTCTCCTACAATGAGCAGTTCTTC
CASSQSKFSYNEQFF
>TRBV20-1|TRBD1|NA|TRBJ1-2
TGCAGTGCTAGTTCCCGGACAGGGTTCTATGGCTACACCTTC
CSASSRTGFYGYTF
>TRBV7-8|NA|NA|TRBJ2-1
TGTGCCAGCAGCTTAAAGCAGGGCCAGGGATTCAGTGAGCAGTTCTTC
CASSLKQGQGFSEQFF
>TRBV6-5|NA|once|TRBJ2-1
TGTGCCAGCAGTTACTCATCGTACTACAATGAGCAGTTCTTC
CASSYSSYYNEQFF
>TRBV11-2|TRBD1|NA|TRBJ2-1
TGTGCCAGCAGCCCGGACAGGGATGATGAGCAGTTCTTC
CASSPDRDDEQFF
>TRBV4-3|TRBD1|NA|TRBJ2-1
TGCGCCAGCAGCCTCACCGGGACAGTCTATGAGCAGTTCTTC
CASSLTGTVYEQFF
>TRBV6-5|TRBD2|NA|TRBJ2-3
TGTGCCAGCAGTTACTCTAGCGGGAGCACAGATACGCAGTATTTT
CASSYSSGSTDTQYF
>TRBV30|NA|NA|TRBJ1-5
TGTGCCTGGAGTGTAGCTAGGGCGGGACAGCCCCAGCATTTT
CAWSVARAGQPQHF
>TRBV27|NA|NA|TRBJ2-2
TGTGCCAGCAGTTCCGGGACTTACACCGGGGAGCTGTTTTTT
CASSSGTYTGELFF
>TRBV6-5|TRBD1|NA|TRBJ2-7
TGTGCCAGCAGCCGGGACAGGAGCTCCTACGAGCAGTACTTC
CASSRDRSSYEQYF
>TRBV6-1|NA|NA|TRBJ1-1
TGTGCCAGCAGTGCCGCCCGGGAGCCCGGGGACACTGAAGCTTTCTTT
CASSAAREPGDTEAFF
>TRBV28|TRBD1|NA|TRBJ1-2
TGTGCCAGCAGTCTCGGGACAGCTAACTATGGCTACACCTTC
CASSLGTANYGYTF
>TRBV28|TRBD1|NA|TRBJ1-4
TGTGCCAGCAGTCGCCCCGACAGGGGGCTCGAAAAACTGTTTTTT
CASSRPDRGLEKLFF
>TRBV11-2|NA|few|TRBJ1-1
TGTGCCAGCAGCTTAGGGGGGGGTGCCACTGAAGCTTTCTTT
CASSLGGGATEAFF
>TRBV6-1|NA|NA|TRBJ1-2
TGTGCCAGCAGTGTGGGGGGGCAGGGAGTTGTCTATGGCTACACCTTC
CASSVGGQGVVYGYTF
>TRBV27|NA|NA|TRBJ1-2
TGTGCCAGCAGTATACACCAGGGCTATGGCTACACCTTC
CASSIHQGYGYTF
>TRBV7-2|NA|NA|TRBJ1-1
TGTGCCAGCAGCTCCCAGATGAACACTGAAGCTTTCTTT
CASSSQMNTEAFF
>TRBV5-1|NA|NA|TRBJ2-3
TGCGCCAGCAGCTCGGAATACATGTGGGGCCTAGATACGCAGTATTTT
CASSSEYMWGLDTQYF
>TRBV6-5|TRBD2|NA|TRBJ2-4
TGTGCCAGCAGTTACTTGGGCGGGAGAGACATTCAGTACTTC
CASSYLGGRDIQYF
>TRBV10-1|TRBD1|NA|TRBJ2-1
TGCGCCAGCAGTGAGTCAGGGGGCCGACATGTCAATGAGCAGTTCTTC
CASSESGGRHVNEQFF
>TRBV4-3|NA|NA|TRBJ2-1
TGCGCCAGCAGCCAAGAGGGAACGGGAGTGGGGTACAATGAGCAGTTCTTC
CASSQEGTGVGYNEQFF
>TRBV10-3|NA|few|TRBJ1-2
TGTGCCATCAGTGGGGCAGCTACCTATGGCTACACCTTC
CAISGAATYGYTF
>TRBV27|NA|NA|TRBJ1-2
TGTGCCAGCAGTTTATTAGAGGGTAGTGGCTACACCTTC
CASSLLEGSGYTF
>TRBV30|TRBD1|NA|TRBJ1-2
TGTGCCCAAGAGGGGGCACGGGGGGGCGATCGCGGCTACACCTTC
CAQEGARGGDRGYTF
>TRBV5-5|NA|few|TRBJ2-1
TGTGCCAGCAGCCCCCCAGGTCCCATCGACAATGAGCAGTTCTTC
CASSPPGPIDNEQFF
>TRBV5-6|NA|NA|TRBJ1-1
TGTGCCAGCAGCTTGGGGGGAGTCACTGAAGCTTTCTTT
CASSLGGVTEAFF
>TRBV18|TRBD1|NA|TRBJ2-7
TGTGCCAGCCGAGTCGGGACAGGCCTCTCCGAGCAGTACTTC
CASRVGTGLSEQYF
>TRBV7-8|TRBD1|NA|TRBJ2-7
TGTGCCAGCAGCTTAGGACAGGGGATTGGAACCTACGAGCAGTACTTC
CASSLGQGIGTYEQYF
>TRBV11-1|NA|NA|TRBJ1-3
TGTGCCAGCAGCCAGGGTCACTCTGGAAACACCATATATTTT
CASSQGHSGNTIYF
>TRBV11-2|NA|NA|TRBJ1-2
TGTGCCAGCAGCCACGGGGAGAGCCCCGGCGGCTACACCTTC
CASSHGESPGGYTF
>TRBV18|NA|NA|TRBJ2-7
TGTGCCAGCTCACCAGAGGCCGGGACTTCCTCCTACGAGCAGTACTTC
CASSPEAGTSSYEQYF
>TRBV28|NA|NA|TRBJ1-6
TGTGCCAGCAGCCGACGACACATTCCTAATTCACCCCTCCACTTT
CASSRRHIPNSPLHF
>TRBV21-1|NA|NA|TRBJ1-4
TGTGCCAGCAGCAATCCCCAGGTTTCTGAAAAACTGTTTTTT
CASSNPQVSEKLFF
>TRBV15|NA|once|TRBJ2-7
TGTGCCACCAGCAGAGAGGGCGCCCCCTCCTACGAGCAGTACTTC
CATSREGAPSYEQYF
>TRBV6-6|TRBD1|NA|TRBJ2-7
TGTGCCAGCAGAAGCCGGGACAGGGGCTCCTACGAGCAGTACTTC
CASRSRDRGSYEQYF
>TRBV4-3|TRBD1|NA|TRBJ1-1
TGCGCCAGCAGCCAGATCGACAGGGGTTTGAACACTGAAGCTTTCTTT
CASSQIDRGLNTEAFF
>TRBV5-1|NA|once|TRBJ1-4
TGCGCCAGCAGCTTGGTAGGAGGGAATGAAAAACTGTTTTTT
CASSLVGGNEKLFF
>TRBV6-2/TRBV6-3|NA|NA|TRBJ1-5
TGTGCCAGCACCCCAGGGCTAGGGGGCAATCAGCCCCAGCATTTT
CASTPGLGGNQPQHF
>TRBV27|TRBD2|NA|TRBJ2-2
TGTGCCAGCAGTACGACTAGCGGGAGTGGGACCGGGGAGCTGTTTTTT
CASSTTSGSGTGELFF
>TRBV5-1|TRBD1|few|TRBJ1-2
TGCGCCAGCTCGCCGGGACAGGGGTTGCGAGGCTACACCTTC
CASSPGQGLRGYTF
>TRBV11-3|TRBD2|NA|TRBJ2-2
TGTGCCAGCAGCTGGCGGTGGACTAGCGGGGGAGTTTACACCGGGGAGCTGTTTTTT
CASSWRWTSGGVYTGELFF